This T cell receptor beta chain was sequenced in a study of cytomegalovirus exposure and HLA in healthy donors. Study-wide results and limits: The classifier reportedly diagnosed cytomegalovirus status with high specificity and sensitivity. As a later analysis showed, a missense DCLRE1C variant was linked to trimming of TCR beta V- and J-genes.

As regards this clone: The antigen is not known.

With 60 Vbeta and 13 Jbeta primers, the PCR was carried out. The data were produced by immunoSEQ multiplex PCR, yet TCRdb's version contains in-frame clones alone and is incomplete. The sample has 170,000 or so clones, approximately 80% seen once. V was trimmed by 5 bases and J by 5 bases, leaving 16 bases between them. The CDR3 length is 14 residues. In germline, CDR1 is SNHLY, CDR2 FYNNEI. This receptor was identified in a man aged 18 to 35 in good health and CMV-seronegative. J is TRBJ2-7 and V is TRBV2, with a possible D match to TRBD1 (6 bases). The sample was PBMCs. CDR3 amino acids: CASSNRVIKHEQYF. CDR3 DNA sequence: TGTGCCAGCAGTAACAGGGTTATTAAACACGAGCAGTACTTC.